This passage covers 16 T cell receptor beta chains from one sample sequenced in a study of blood T cell repertoires in COVID-19. Profiling relied on immunoSEQ multiplex PCR, and the TCRdb table lists in-frame clones only, not all of them. The sample lists 100,000 to 150,000 clones, roughly 89% seen once, with more than 15% in the top ten. The sequencing sample was made of peripheral blood. These receptors all come from a man in his fifties or sixties with active or convalescent COVID-19.

The chain carries TRBV6-5 and TRBJ2-1; TRBD2 agrees at 8 bases. The V gene's germline CDR1 is MNHEY and CDR2 SVGAGI. The CDR3 is 13 amino acids. Trimming at V came to 6 bases and at J to 2 bases, leaving 0 bases not matched to a gene. The CDR3 DNA reads as TGTGCCAGCAGACTAGCGGCCTACAATGAGCAGTTCTTC. It translates to CASRLAAYNEQFF.

The rearrangement joins TRBV27 to TRBJ2-1; 10 bases line up with TRBD1. The CDR3 has 13 residues. Germline trimming cut 5 bases from V and 8 bases from J; bases unmatched to any gene: 3. Germline-derived CDR1 and CDR2 are MNHEY and SMNVEV (reference sequence). The CDR3 DNA is TGTGCCAGCAGTCGGGACAGGGGCTATGAGCAGTTCTTC. This gives the protein CASSRDRGYEQFF.

This clone was observed a handful of times. The chain joins TRBV3-1 (or the pseudogene TRBV3-2) to TRBJ2-1; TRBD2 matches 8 bases. Germline loops: CDR1 LGHDT, CDR2 YNNKEL (reference sequence). This CDR3 contains 15 residues. J was trimmed by 3 bases and V by 4 bases; bases with no gene match: 5. The CDR3 coding sequence is TGTGCCAGCAGCCCACTAGCGGAATACTACAATGAGCAGTTCTTC. It specifies CASSPLAEYYNEQFF.

CDR3 DNA: TGTGCCAGCAGCGAGTGGACAGGGGCGAACACTGAAGCTTTCTTT. This encodes CASSEWTGANTEAFF. This rearrangement joins TRBV9 to TRBJ1-1; TRBD1 matches 9 bases. The J segment lost 1 base and the V segment lost 3 bases, leaving 4 bases of the junction unmatched. Germline lookup yields CDR1 SGDLS and CDR2 YYNGEE. This CDR3 has 15 amino acids.

This chain joins TRBV3-1 (or the pseudogene TRBV3-2) and TRBJ2-1, with TRBD2 matching over 9 bases. Per germline, CDR1 LGHDT and CDR2 YNNKEL (reference sequence). The ends lost 0 bases at V and 4 bases at J; junction bases unmatched: 4. The CDR3 extends over 16 amino acids. The CDR3 coding sequence is TGTGCCAGCAGCCAAGAAATGCGGGAGGGATACAATGAGCAGTTCTTC. It specifies CASSQEMREGYNEQFF.

The genes are TRBV24-1 and TRBJ2-2; the match to TRBD1 covers 7 bases. The germline V gene has CDR1 KGHDR and CDR2 SFDVKD. There are 14 residues in the CDR3. V shed 4 bases and J 7 bases; nucleotides not matched to a gene: 5. The chain's CDR3 is CATSDIDRDGELFF. In DNA, the CDR3 is TGTGCCACCAGTGACATAGACAGGGACGGGGAGCTGTTTTTT.

The CDR3, as DNA: TGTGCCAGCAGTTACTCGTCTCACAATGAGCAGTTCTTC. Amino acid sequence: CASSYSSHNEQFF. J is TRBJ2-1 and V is TRBV6-6; D is unresolved. The germline gives CDR1 MNHNY, CDR2 SVGAGI (reference sequence). V dropped 0 bases and J dropped 5 bases, with 5 bases sitting between them. This CDR3 contains 13 residues.

The genes are TRBV7-9 and TRBJ2-1, with 8 bases that match TRBD2. This CDR3 contains 14 residues. V was clipped by 7 bases and J by 9 bases; unmatched bases: 11. Germline CDR1 and CDR2: SEHNR and FQNEAQ (reference sequence). This chain's CDR3 is CASTPVSGGGEQFF. In DNA form, the CDR3 reads TGTGCCAGCACCCCCGTGTCGGGAGGGGGTGAGCAGTTCTTC.

CDR3 nucleotides: TGCGCCAGCAGCTTGGATACCGAAGCTAGCACAGATACGCAGTATTTT. The encoded protein is CASSLDTEASTDTQYF. The rearrangement links TRBV5-1 to TRBJ2-3; D is uncertain. The length of the CDR3 is 16 residues. Germline CDR1 and CDR2: SGHRS and YFSETQ. Trimming left V 0 bases short and J 0 bases short, with 11 bases between.

V and J are TRBV7-9 and TRBJ2-3, with D maybe TRBD2 (6 bases). The CDR3 runs 16 residues. The V end was cut by 5 bases, the J end by 0 bases, with 15 bases between. CDR1 SEHNR and CDR2 FQNEAQ come from the germline V gene (reference sequence). CDR3 loop: CASSQRDFRSTDTQYF. CDR3 nucleotides: TGTGCCAGCAGCCAGAGGGACTTCCGTAGCACAGATACGCAGTATTTT.

The genes are TRBV11-3 and TRBJ2-3; D unclear. The V end lost 5 bases, the J end lost 6 bases, and 12 bases lay between the germline ends. The CDR3 is made up of 13 amino acids. Per the germline V gene, CDR1 is SGHNT and CDR2 is YENEEA. The CDR3 here is CASSVRLHDTQYF. The DNA for the CDR3 is TGTGCCAGCAGCGTCCGACTCCACGATACGCAGTATTTT.

The chain joins TRBV7-8 to TRBJ2-2; tentative D call: TRBD2 (7 bases). Trimming stripped 1 base from V and 3 bases from J, with 12 bases between. This CDR3 is built from 16 residues. Germline V CDR1 and CDR2: SGHVS, FQNEAQ. The CDR3 region has the DNA TGTGCCAGCAGCTTAGTTCGGGGGGCGGACACCGGGGAGCTGTTTTTT. It translates to CASSLVRGADTGELFF.

This chain links TRBV6-5 with TRBJ2-7; 9 bases fit TRBD1. V trimming: 6 bases; J trimming: 0 bases; junction bases outside the gene matches: 3. Germline-derived CDR1 and CDR2 are MNHEY and SVGAGI. The CDR3 is made up of 14 amino acids. For the CDR3, the DNA is TGTGCCAGCAGGGACAGGGGTTTCTCCTACGAGCAGTACTTC. Translating gives CASRDRGFSYEQYF.

V usage is TRBV19 and J usage is TRBJ1-1, with 10 bases identical to TRBD1. CDR1 is LNHDA and CDR2 is SQIVND in the germline V gene (reference sequence). V shed 6 bases, J shed 5 bases, and the junction held 12 bases outside the gene matches. The CDR3 is 16 amino acids. The CDR3 here is CASSKHSGTGVTEAFF. The DNA of the CDR3 is TGTGCCAGTAGCAAACATTCCGGGACAGGGGTTACTGAAGCTTTCTTT.

The rearrangement links TRBV5-6 to TRBJ1-2; unclear D gene. CDR1 SGHDT and CDR2 YYEEEE come from the germline V gene. V lost 0 bases to trimming and J lost 4 bases, with 13 bases between them. The CDR3 has 15 residues. The CDR3, as DNA: TGTGCCAGCAGCTTGGGGAGGCGGTTGTCCTATGGCTACACCTTC. Translation gives CASSLGRRLSYGYTF. Variable domain in full (rest from reference TRBV5-6 and TRBJ1-2): DAGVTQSPTHLIKTRGQQVTLRCSPKSGHDTVSWYQQALGQGPQFIFQYYEEEERQRGNFPDRFSGHQFPNYSSELNVNALLLGDSALYLCASSLGRRLSYGYTFGSGTRLTVV.

This chain links TRBV9 with TRBJ2-7, with 7 bases fitting TRBD2. J lost 4 bases, V lost 4 bases, and 11 bases had no gene match. Germline lookup yields CDR1 SGDLS and CDR2 YYNGEE. This CDR3 region has 15 residues. For the CDR3, the DNA is TGTGCCAGCAGCCCCGGGGGAGGGCGTACTTACGAGCAGTACTTC. This codes for CASSPGGGRTYEQYF.